This entry lists 15 T cell receptor beta chains sequenced from one sample in a study of blood T cell repertoires in COVID-19. Here immunoSEQ multiplex PCR was the method, and the copy in TCRdb shows in-frame clones only, minus some. The sample shows about 160,000 clones, 80% to 90% of them seen only once. The sequencing input was peripheral blood. The receptors here all came from an older man with acute or convalescent COVID-19.

V and J are TRBV19 and TRBJ1-5; TRBD1 aligns across 8 bases. CDR3 length: 18 amino acids. The ends lost 5 bases at V and 2 bases at J; junction bases unmatched: 14. CDR1 is LNHDA and CDR2 is SQIVND in the germline V gene (reference sequence). The CDR3 protein is CASSLGFQGAVGNQPQHF. The CDR3 DNA reads TGTGCCAGTAGTTTAGGCTTCCAGGGGGCAGTTGGCAATCAGCCCCAGCATTTT.

The chain carries TRBV6-1 and TRBJ1-1; 9 bases fit TRBD1. Germline trimming cut 4 bases from V and 7 bases from J; bases unmatched to any gene: 13. CDR1 and CDR2 from the germline V gene are MNHNS and SASEGT. CDR3 length equals 16 residues. The CDR3 DNA follows: TGTGCCAGCAGTGCCGGGGACAGGGCGGGGAGGGGTGAAGCTTTCTTT. It specifies CASSAGDRAGRGEAFF.

The chain uses TRBV27 and TRBJ2-3, with a possible D match to TRBD1 (6 bases). V was clipped by 3 bases and J by 0 bases, with 16 bases between them. Per germline, CDR1 MNHEY and CDR2 SMNVEV (reference sequence). The CDR3 has 17 amino acids. The CDR3 reads CASSLIMGATSTDTQYF. CDR3 coding DNA: TGTGCCAGCAGTTTGATTATGGGGGCTACTAGCACAGATACGCAGTATTTT.

The chain has TRBV12-5 and TRBJ2-4; perhaps TRBD2 as D (5 bases). The CDR3 loop spans 13 amino acids. From germline, CDR1 is LGHNT and CDR2 FRNRAP. The V gene lost 0 bases and the J gene lost 7 bases, with 7 bases spanning the gap. CDR3 amino acids: CASGLVRGNIQYF. Here the CDR3 DNA reads TGTGCTAGTGGTTTGGTTCGGGGTAACATTCAGTACTTC.

The chain combines TRBV28 with TRBJ2-5, with 8 bases lining up with TRBD2. Germline lookup yields CDR1 MDHEN and CDR2 SYDVKM. The CDR3 is 15 amino acids. The trim removed 3 bases at V and 4 bases at J, leaving 7 bases unmatched. This chain's CDR3 is CASSFGAGGPETQYF. CDR3 in DNA: TGTGCCAGCAGTTTTGGTGCGGGAGGTCCAGAGACCCAGTACTTC.

This clone was observed a handful of times. The chain uses TRBV10-3 and TRBJ2-7, with 9 bases fitting TRBD1. Germline values: CDR1 ENHRY, CDR2 SYGVKD. This CDR3 is 14 amino acids long. The J segment lost 0 bases and the V segment lost 8 bases, leaving 5 bases of the junction unmatched. Written as DNA, the CDR3 is TGTGCCATCCGCCGGGACAGGGTCTCCTACGAGCAGTACTTC. Protein sequence: CAIRRDRVSYEQYF.

The chain couples TRBV24-1 to TRBJ2-1; 10 bases fit TRBD2. This CDR3 spans 16 amino acids. In germline, CDR1 is KGHDR, CDR2 SFDVKD. The V gene end was trimmed by 5 bases and the J gene end by 7 bases; junction bases not matched to a gene: 10. CDR3 in amino acids: CATSGPSSGSGNEQFF. In nucleotides, the CDR3 is TGTGCCACCAGTGGCCCTTCTAGCGGGAGTGGTAATGAGCAGTTCTTC.

The V and J genes are TRBV6-1 and TRBJ1-1; 11 bases are shared with TRBD1. The CDR3 extends over 15 amino acids. CDR1 and CDR2 from the germline V gene are MNHNS and SASEGT. Trimming cost V 3 bases and J 4 bases; bases outside gene matches: 4. This CDR3 is CASSDAGQGVTEAFF. CDR3 DNA sequence: TGTGCCAGCAGTGATGCGGGACAGGGGGTCACTGAAGCTTTCTTT.

J is TRBJ2-4 and V is TRBV28; 7 positions match TRBD2. Per germline, CDR1 MDHEN and CDR2 SYDVKM. The V segment lost 2 bases and the J segment 1 base; nucleotides outside the gene matches: 5. The CDR3 is 16 residues long. As DNA, the CDR3 is TGTGCCAGCAGTTTAGGCGGGGAGGGGGCCAAAAACATTCAGTACTTC. Protein product: CASSLGGEGAKNIQYF.

V is TRBV7-9 and J is TRBJ2-1; D not resolved. Germline lookup yields CDR1 SEHNR and CDR2 FQNEAQ (reference sequence). The CDR3 spans 14 residues. V was cut by 0 bases and J by 9 bases, with 12 bases left in between. In nucleotides, the CDR3 is TGTGCCAGCAGCTTAGCAGACCGTTGGAGTGAGCAGTTCTTC. As protein: CASSLADRWSEQFF.

This clone turned up a few times. V is TRBV11-3 and J is TRBJ2-1; maybe TRBD1 (7 bases). CDR1 is SGHNT and CDR2 is YENEEA in the germline V gene. This CDR3 is built from 17 residues. The V and J ends lost 5 bases and 5 bases respectively, with 22 bases between them. The CDR3 reads CASSPRSRQGGDNEQFF. The CDR3 DNA follows: TGTGCCAGCAGCCCCCGGTCCCGGCAGGGGGGAGACAATGAGCAGTTCTTC.

The chain couples TRBV5-1 to TRBJ1-4; 9 bases are a match to TRBD1. Germline V gene data show CDR1 as SGHRS and CDR2 as YFSETQ. V lost 0 bases to trimming and J lost 7 bases; unmatched junction nucleotides: 7. CDR3 length: 16 residues. This CDR3 reads CASSLAPGQGGEKLFF. CDR3 sequence (DNA): TGCGCCAGCAGCTTGGCCCCGGGACAGGGTGGTGAAAAACTGTTTTTT.

V and J are TRBV5-1 and TRBJ1-1, with D possibly TRBD1 on 5 matching bases. The CDR3 is made up of 14 amino acids. Trimming shortened V by 3 bases and J by 3 bases, and 12 bases separated the two germline ends. The V gene's germline CDR1 is SGHRS and CDR2 YFSETQ. CDR3 in amino acids: CASSWGGGDTEAFF. DNA of the CDR3: TGCGCCAGCAGCTGGGGGGGAGGCGACACTGAAGCTTTCTTT.

The chain recombines TRBV7-3 with TRBJ2-5; 8 nucleotides agree with TRBD1. This CDR3 is built from 13 residues. Germline assignment: CDR1 SGHTA and CDR2 FQGTGA. Trimming cost V 4 bases and J 4 bases; bases outside gene matches: 2. CDR3 sequence (DNA): TGTGCCAGCAGCTCCGACAGGGGAGAGACCCAGTACTTC. Protein sequence: CASSSDRGETQYF. The variable domain in full, with the rest retrieved from reference TRBV7-3 and TRBJ2-5, is GAGVSQTPSNKVTEKGKYVELRCDPISGHTALYWYRQSLGQGPEFLIYFQGTGAADDSGLPNDRFFAVRPEGSVSTLKIQRTERGDSAVYLCASSSDRGETQYFGPGTRLLVL.

The table lists this clone with a few counts. This chain uses TRBV5-4 with TRBJ2-2, with 7 bases that match TRBD1. The CDR3 is 15 residues long. Trimming at V came to 10 bases and at J to 6 bases, leaving 15 bases not matched to a gene. From germline, CDR1 is SGHNT and CDR2 YYREEE (reference sequence). The chain's CDR3 is CAGRFDRESAGELFF. In DNA, the CDR3 is TGTGCCGGGAGATTCGACAGGGAGAGTGCCGGGGAGCTGTTTTTT.